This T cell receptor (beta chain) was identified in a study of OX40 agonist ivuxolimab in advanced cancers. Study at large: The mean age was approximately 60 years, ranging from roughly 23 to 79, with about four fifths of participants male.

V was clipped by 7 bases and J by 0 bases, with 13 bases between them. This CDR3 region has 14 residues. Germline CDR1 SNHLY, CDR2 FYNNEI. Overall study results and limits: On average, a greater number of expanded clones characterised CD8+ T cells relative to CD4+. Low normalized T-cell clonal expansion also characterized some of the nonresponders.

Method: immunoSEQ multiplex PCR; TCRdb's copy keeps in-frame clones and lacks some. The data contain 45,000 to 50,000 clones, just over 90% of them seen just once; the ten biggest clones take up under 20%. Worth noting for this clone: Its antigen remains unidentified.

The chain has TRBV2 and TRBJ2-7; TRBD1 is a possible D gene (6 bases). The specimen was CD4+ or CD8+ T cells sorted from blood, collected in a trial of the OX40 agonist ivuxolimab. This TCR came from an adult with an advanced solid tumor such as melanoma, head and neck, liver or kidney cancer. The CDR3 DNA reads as TGTGCCAGCACCCCGGGACACCACTCCTACGAGCAGTACTTC. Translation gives CASTPGHHSYEQYF.